The 18 T cell receptor beta chains below were found in one sample sequenced in a study of regulatory T cells in long-lasting Graves disease. CDR3-region Arm-PCR and iRepertoire HTBI primers produced the TCR beta libraries. TCRdb re-called the multiplex PCR reads with MiXCR, one entry per CDR3 protein. The top ten clones hold 22% of a sample with about 400,000 distinct CDR3 sequences, roughly 16% of them seen once. This sample's time point: newly diagnosed GD, antithyroid drugs for less than 3 months. RNA extracted from PBMCs served as the sequencing template. Here the sequenced sample was peripheral blood mononuclear cells (PBMCs), taken at new diagnosis, from a patient treated with antithyroid drugs. Receptor source: a female donor with Graves disease.

This clonotype was counted ten times or more. J is TRBJ2-7 and V is TRBV20-1, with 8 bases matching TRBD1. V was clipped by 5 bases and J by 5 bases; unmatched bases: 11. The CDR3 contains 14 residues. The germline gives CDR1 DFQATT, CDR2 SNEGSKA (reference sequence). Here the CDR3 reads CSALRGQGFHEQYF. CDR3 coding DNA: TGCAGTGCTTTACGTGGACAGGGTTTCCACGAGCAGTACTTC.

In this sample, this clonotype turned up many times. The chain uses TRBV20-1 and TRBJ2-4; 10 nucleotides agree with TRBD1. J gave up 5 bases and V 1 base, and 5 bases lay outside the gene matches. From germline, CDR1 is DFQATT and CDR2 SNEGSKA (reference sequence). There are 15 residues in the CDR3. The CDR3 spells CSARALGTGENIQYF. In DNA, the CDR3 is TGCAGTGCTAGAGCTTTGGGGACAGGGGAAAACATTCAGTACTTC.

This clonotype was seen a single time. The J gene is TRBJ1-5, the V gene TRBV7-3, with D perhaps matching TRBD1 (6 bases). Germline V CDR1 and CDR2: SGHTA, FQGTGA. This CDR3 region has 19 residues. The germline V and J ends were trimmed by 2 bases and 0 bases, with 20 bases remaining between them. CDR3 loop: CASSLVFAGTTYSNQPQHF. The CDR3 DNA sequence: TGTGCCAGCAGCTTAGTCTTTGCCGGGACAACATATAGCAATCAGCCCCAGCATTTT.

This clonotype occurred many times. The rearrangement links TRBV13 to TRBJ1-4; perhaps TRBD1 as D (5 bases). The germline V gene has CDR1 PRHDT and CDR2 FYEKMQ (reference sequence). This CDR3 has 14 residues. The V end lost 3 bases, the J end lost 4 bases, and 9 bases lay between the germline ends. CDR3 amino acids: CASSFWGLNEKLFF. The CDR3 DNA is TGTGCCAGCAGCTTTTGGGGACTTAATGAAAAACTGTTTTTT. Full variable domain (outside the CDR3, taken from reference TRBV13 and TRBJ1-4): AAGVIQSPRHLIKEKRETATLKCYPIPRHDTVYWYQQGPGQDPQFLISFYEKMQSDKGSIPDRFSAQQFSDYHSELNMSSLELGDSALYFCASSFWGLNEKLFFGSGTQLSVL.

The sample holds many counts of this clonotype. This chain connects TRBV28 to TRBJ1-1, with D unresolved. Trimming shortened V by 6 bases and J by 4 bases, and 18 bases separated the two germline ends. This CDR3 is 15 amino acids long. Germline values: CDR1 MDHEN, CDR2 SYDVKM. CDR3 in amino acids: CASRAWEVFVTEAFF. CDR3 coding DNA: TGTGCCAGCAGAGCCTGGGAGGTCTTCGTCACTGAAGCTTTCTTT. Drawing the rest from reference TRBV28 and TRBJ1-1, the complete variable domain is DVKVTQSSRYLVKRTGEKVFLECVQDMDHENMFWYRQDPGLGLRLIYFSYDVKMKEKGDIPEGYSVSREKKERFSLILESASTNQTSMYLCASRAWEVFVTEAFFGQGTRLTVV.

In its sample, this clonotype was seen many times. This chain uses TRBV28 with TRBJ1-4; D may be TRBD1 (5 bases). The CDR3 covers 16 residues. The germline V gene encodes CDR1 MDHEN and CDR2 SYDVKM. The V gene lost 6 bases and the J gene lost 7 bases, with 21 bases spanning the gap. In nucleotides, the CDR3 is TGTGCCAGCAGCACCCATCCCTGGCAGGGAGGTGAAAAACTGTTTTTT. Amino acids: CASSTHPWQGGEKLFF.

This clonotype was recorded many times. The chain carries TRBV15 and TRBJ2-1, with D possibly being TRBD1 (6 bases). CDR1 and CDR2 (germline): LNHNV, YYDKDF (reference sequence). The ends were cut back, 0 bases at V and 0 bases at J, with 9 bases in the middle. The CDR3 length is 16 residues. CDR3 region: CATSRDTGHSYNEQFF. In nucleotides, the CDR3 is TGTGCCACCAGCAGAGATACAGGGCACTCCTACAATGAGCAGTTCTTC.

The sample holds a few counts of this clonotype. This rearrangement joins TRBV7-9 to TRBJ2-3; 9 bases are a match to TRBD1. With 5 bases clipped from V and 2 bases from J, the junction kept 8 bases outside the gene matches. The germline CDR1 and CDR2 sequences are SEHNR and FQNEAQ (reference sequence). There are 16 residues in the CDR3. The CDR3 DNA sequence: TGTGCCAGCAGCCCGAGACAGGGGGGATACACAGATACGCAGTATTTT. Its translation: CASSPRQGGYTDTQYF.

This clonotype was observed a few times. The chain joins TRBV6-2 or TRBV6-3 to TRBJ1-1, with a possible D match to TRBD1 (5 bases). This CDR3 is built from 12 residues. V shed 2 bases and J shed 7 bases, with 8 bases lying between them. Germline CDR1 is MNHEY and CDR2 is SVGEGT. The CDR3, as DNA: TGTGCCAGCAGTTACGGGGGAGGTGAAGCTTTCTTT. This translates into CASSYGGGEAFF.

A note on this clonotype: This likely reflects a read error, since a far larger clone is one base away. V and J are TRBV11-1 and TRBJ2-1; possible D gene TRBD2, 6 bases. The CDR3 covers 13 residues. V lost 5 bases and J 10 bases, leaving 15 bases between the germline ends. CDR1 and CDR2 from the germline V gene are SGHAT and FQDESV (reference sequence). The chain's CDR3 is CASSGGSAEEQFF. DNA of the CDR3: TGTGCCAGCAGCGGGGGGTCAGCGGAGGAGCAGTTCTTC.

This clonotype was picked up many times. The chain joins TRBV3-1 to TRBJ2-3, with 12 bases that match TRBD2. The CDR3 is 17 residues long. Germline values: CDR1 LGHDT, CDR2 YNNKEL (reference sequence). V lost 4 bases, J lost 5 bases, and 10 bases stayed unmatched. CDR3 DNA: TGTGCCAGCAGCCGTAGTAGACTAGCGGGAGTCAGAGATACGCAGTATTTT. It encodes CASSRSRLAGVRDTQYF.

The chain links TRBV9 to TRBJ2-3, with D unclear. The germline V gene encodes CDR1 SGDLS and CDR2 YYNGEE. The CDR3 is 15 residues long. The V gene lost 0 bases and the J gene lost 0 bases, with 8 bases spanning the gap. The CDR3 is CASSVGPDSTDTQYF. CDR3 DNA: TGTGCCAGCAGCGTAGGACCGGACAGCACAGATACGCAGTATTTT.

This clonotype was detected a few times. The chain links TRBV27 to TRBJ2-2; 11 positions match TRBD1. V gave up 1 base and J gave up 3 bases; unmatched junction bases: 10. This CDR3 is built from 19 residues. CDR1 is MNHEY, CDR2 SMNVEV, per germline (reference sequence). The CDR3 region is CASSLFWSGTGGDTGELFF. The CDR3 nucleotides are TGTGCCAGCAGTTTATTTTGGTCCGGGACAGGGGGAGACACCGGGGAGCTGTTTTTT.

This clonotype was counted ten times or more. This chain connects TRBV5-5 to TRBJ1-6; 9 bases map to TRBD1. This CDR3 contains 15 residues. CDR1 is SGHKS and CDR2 is YYEKEE in the germline V gene (reference sequence). With V trimmed by 0 bases and J by 10 bases, 5 bases remained unmatched. CDR3: CASSLVGTGRSPLHF. The CDR3 DNA reads as TGTGCCAGCAGCTTGGTGGGGACAGGGCGATCACCCCTCCACTTT.

In its sample, this clonotype was seen a few times. With a much larger clone just one base away, this may be a read error. The J gene is TRBJ1-1, the V gene TRBV14; possible D gene TRBD1, 6 bases. With 4 bases removed from V and 1 base from J, the gap between germline ends came to 13 bases. This CDR3 has 15 residues. Per the germline V gene, CDR1 is SGHDN and CDR2 is FVKESK. The CDR3 loop is CASSLPGQPNTEAFF. The DNA of the CDR3 is TGTGCCAGCAGCCTACCAGGACAGCCGAACACTGAAGCTTTCTTT.

This clonotype was seen at least ten times. The chain links TRBV7-2 to TRBJ2-5; D is unresolved. The V end was cut by 1 base, the J end by 1 base, with 7 bases between. The CDR3 length is 14 residues. Germline V gene data show CDR1 as SGHTA and CDR2 as FQGNSA. CDR3 coding DNA: TGTGCCAGCAGCTTAGATCCGGTCCAAGAGACCCAGTACTTC. Translation gives CASSLDPVQETQYF.

This clonotype was seen ten or more times. The chain employs TRBV5-1 and TRBJ1-2; D ambiguous. V lost 0 bases, J lost 6 bases, and 6 bases lay in between. CDR3 length: 12 residues. CDR1 and CDR2 (germline): SGHRS, YFSETQ. CDR3 region: CASSLDSDGYTF. The CDR3 region has the DNA TGCGCCAGCAGCTTGGATAGCGATGGCTACACCTTC.

This clonotype showed up many times. V is TRBV11-2 and J is TRBJ2-4; tentatively, D is TRBD2 (6 bases). The germline CDR1 and CDR2 sequences are SGHAT and FQNNGV. Trimming shortened V by 8 bases and J by 5 bases, and 25 bases separated the two germline ends. The CDR3 extends over 17 amino acids. The CDR3 here is CASATLKGAGGQNIQYF. CDR3 bases: TGTGCCAGCGCCACCCTTAAAGGGGCCGGGGGACAAAACATTCAGTACTTC.